This T cell receptor beta chain was sequenced in a study of radiation and T cells in renal cell carcinoma. Study details: Nephrectomy followed 15 Gy stereotactic body radiation by 4 weeks.

Broader study findings: Baseline intratumoral clonotype presence is unknown without pretreatment biopsies.

The time point is: blood 2 weeks post-SBRT. As for treatment: 15 Gy SBRT to primary tumor, nephrectomy 4 weeks later. The table came from immunoSEQ multiplex PCR; TCRdb's copy has only in-frame clones and leaves some out. The table records 100,000 to 150,000 clones, 81% of them present only once. As regards this clone: Its antigen is undetermined.

The V end lost 6 bases, the J end lost 3 bases, and 12 bases lay between the germline ends. Germline CDR1 MDHEN, CDR2 SYDVKM. CDR3 length: 14 residues. This TCR was sampled from a middle-aged man with renal cell carcinoma. Sequencing was performed on blood, taken from a patient whose treatment included radiotherapy and nephrectomy. The rearrangement uses TRBV28 and TRBJ1-3; D not certain. CDR3 sequence reads: CASRSSRSGNTIYF. CDR3 nucleotide sequence: TGTGCCAGCAGGTCCTCCCGGAGTGGAAACACCATATATTTT.